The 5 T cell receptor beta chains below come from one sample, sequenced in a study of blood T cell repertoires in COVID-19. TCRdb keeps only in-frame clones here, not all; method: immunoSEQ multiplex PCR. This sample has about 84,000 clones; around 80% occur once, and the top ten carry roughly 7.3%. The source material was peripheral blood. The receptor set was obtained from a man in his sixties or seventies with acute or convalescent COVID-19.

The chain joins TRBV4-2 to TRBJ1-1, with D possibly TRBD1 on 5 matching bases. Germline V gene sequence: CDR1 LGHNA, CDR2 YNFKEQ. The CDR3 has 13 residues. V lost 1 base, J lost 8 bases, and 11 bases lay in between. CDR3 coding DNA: TGTGCCAGCAGCCAAGTGGTCAGGACAGAAGCTTTCTTT. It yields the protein CASSQVVRTEAFF.

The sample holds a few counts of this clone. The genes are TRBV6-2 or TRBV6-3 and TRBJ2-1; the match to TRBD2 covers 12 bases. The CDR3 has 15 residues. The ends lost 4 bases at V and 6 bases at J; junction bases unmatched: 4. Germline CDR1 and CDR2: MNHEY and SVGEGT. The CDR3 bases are TGTGCCAGCAGTTCCCGGACTAGCGGGATCAATGAGCAGTTCTTC. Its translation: CASSSRTSGINEQFF.

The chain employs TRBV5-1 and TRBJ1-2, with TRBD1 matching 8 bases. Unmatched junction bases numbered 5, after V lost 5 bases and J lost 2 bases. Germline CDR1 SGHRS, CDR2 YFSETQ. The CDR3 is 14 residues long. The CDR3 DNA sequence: TGCGCCAGCAGTAACGGGGACAGGAACTATGGCTACACCTTC. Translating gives CASSNGDRNYGYTF. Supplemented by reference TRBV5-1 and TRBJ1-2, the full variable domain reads KAGVTQTPRYLIKTRGQQVTLSCSPISGHRSVSWYQQTPGQGLQFLFEYFSETQRNKGNFPGRFSGRQFSNSRSEMNVSTLELGDSALYLCASSNGDRNYGYTFGSGTRLTVV.

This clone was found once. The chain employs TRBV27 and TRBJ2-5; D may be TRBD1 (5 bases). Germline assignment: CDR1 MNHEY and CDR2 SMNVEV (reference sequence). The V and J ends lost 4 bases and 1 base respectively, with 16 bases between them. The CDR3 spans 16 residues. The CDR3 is CASSSRDVLRQETQYF. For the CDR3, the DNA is TGTGCCAGCAGTTCCAGGGATGTTTTACGCCAAGAGACCCAGTACTTC.

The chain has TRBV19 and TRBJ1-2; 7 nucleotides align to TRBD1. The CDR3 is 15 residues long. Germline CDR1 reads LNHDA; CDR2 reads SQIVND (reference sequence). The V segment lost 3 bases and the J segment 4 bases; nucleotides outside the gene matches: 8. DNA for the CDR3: TGTGCCAGTAGTATCAGGGACCCAGGGGGCTATGGCTACACCTTC. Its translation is CASSIRDPGGYGYTF.